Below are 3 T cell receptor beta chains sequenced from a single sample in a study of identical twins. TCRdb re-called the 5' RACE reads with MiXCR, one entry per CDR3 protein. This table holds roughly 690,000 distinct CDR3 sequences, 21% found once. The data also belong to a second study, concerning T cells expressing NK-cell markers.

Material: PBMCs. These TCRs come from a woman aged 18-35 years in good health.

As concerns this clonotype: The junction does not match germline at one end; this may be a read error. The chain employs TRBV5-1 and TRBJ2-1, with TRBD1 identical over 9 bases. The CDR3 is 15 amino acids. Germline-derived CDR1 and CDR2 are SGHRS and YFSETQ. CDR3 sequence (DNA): TGCGCCAGCAGTCGTCTTGGGACAGGGCCAAATGTGCAGTTCTTC. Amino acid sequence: CASSRLGTGPNVQFF.

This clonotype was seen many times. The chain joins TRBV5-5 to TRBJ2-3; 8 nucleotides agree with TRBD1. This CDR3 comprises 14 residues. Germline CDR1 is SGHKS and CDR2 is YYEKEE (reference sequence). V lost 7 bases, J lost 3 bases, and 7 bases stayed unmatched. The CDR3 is CASRRDRRTDTQYF. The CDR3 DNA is TGTGCCAGCCGCCGGGACAGGAGGACAGATACGCAGTATTTT. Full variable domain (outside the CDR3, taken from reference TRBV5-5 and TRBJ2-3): DAGVTQSPTHLIKTRGQQVTLRCSPISGHKSVSWYQQVLGQGPQFIFQYYEKEERGRGNFPDRFSARQFPNYSSELNVNALLLGDSALYLCASRRDRRTDTQYFGPGTRLTVL.

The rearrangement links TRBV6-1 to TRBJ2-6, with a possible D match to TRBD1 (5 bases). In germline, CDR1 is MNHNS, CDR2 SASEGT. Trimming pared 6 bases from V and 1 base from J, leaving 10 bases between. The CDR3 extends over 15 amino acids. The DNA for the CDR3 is TGTGCCAGCAGCCCAGGGTTATCTGGGGCCAACGTCCTGACTTTC. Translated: CASSPGLSGANVLTF.